These T cell receptor beta chains were read from a single sample in a study of T-cell memory formation after mild COVID-19. MiXCR was run by TCRdb on the 5' RACE reads, yielding one entry per CDR3 protein. The table has tens of thousands of distinct CDR3 sequences, more than 20% seen once; the top ten hold under 50%. The sample consisted of PBMCs or a T cell subset sorted from them (not recorded which). The origin of the receptors is a man between 18 and 29 years old who had mild COVID-19 (a few samples of this study predate the infection). Cell type and time point are not known. Each CDR3 is given with its conserved first and last residue.

v_gene	j_gene	CDR3aa
TRBV13	TRBJ2-1	CASSLEGTSGGSSYNEQFF
TRBV28	TRBJ2-7	CASSLSQGAYEQYF
TRBV5-1	TRBJ1-2	CASSPPVGNYGYTF
TRBV27	TRBJ2-3	CASSFLRSGFSDTQYF
TRBV5-1	TRBJ1-4	CASSLLEFDEKLFF
TRBV6-2/TRBV6-3	TRBJ1-2	CASSYPGQGDGYTF
TRBV6-2/TRBV6-3	TRBJ2-1	CASSLWGAEQFF
TRBV10-2	TRBJ1-1	CASRATGEVLDTEAFF
TRBV5-1	TRBJ1-1	CASGQGKNTEAFF
TRBV5-5	TRBJ2-3	CASSLRLAGGADTQYF
TRBV27	TRBJ2-7	CASSFFPSGDEQYF
TRBV2	TRBJ2-3	CASSGPSTTDTQYF
TRBV24-1	TRBJ1-6	CATSDLGTGGSPLHF
TRBV11-2	TRBJ2-5	CASSLSLAGFEETQYF
TRBV15	TRBJ2-3	CATSREEADTQYF
TRBV20-1	TRBJ1-1	CSARSGPGTEAFF
TRBV19	TRBJ2-3	CASSGAGGTDTQYF
TRBV4-2	TRBJ2-2	CASSQNRGTGELFF
TRBV20-1	TRBJ2-1	CSARRPGKTIYEQFF
TRBV6-6	TRBJ2-7	CASSPKTGLGYEQYF
TRBV5-1	TRBJ1-5	CASSSRTGYQPQHF
TRBV4-2	TRBJ2-3	CASSQLLAGEDTQYF
TRBV5-1	TRBJ1-5	CASSLGVGAGQPQHF
TRBV7-9	TRBJ1-2	CASSRGRLREGYTF
TRBV7-8	TRBJ2-3	CASSLDGLAGVNTDTQYF
TRBV7-8	TRBJ1-1	CASRFLGNTEAFF
TRBV5-1	TRBJ2-3	CASSLGGGGYTDTQYF
TRBV11-2	TRBJ1-2	CASSLVGDGDYTF
TRBV5-1	TRBJ2-5	CASSPTASGAQETQYF
TRBV4-1	TRBJ2-7	CASSQANREAYEQYF
TRBV5-5	TRBJ2-3	CASSLVGGGVDTQYF
TRBV12-3/TRBV12-4	TRBJ1-5	CASSLTAPGGGQPQHF
TRBV11-2	TRBJ2-5	CASSLEGARETQYF
TRBV12-3/TRBV12-4	TRBJ1-1	CASGRDTESNF
TRBV5-6	TRBJ2-3	CASSQFTDTQYF
TRBV5-1	TRBJ1-2	CASSLEGQGSDGYTF
TRBV29-1	TRBJ1-1	CSVESGGTEAFF
TRBV14	TRBJ1-2	CASSQEATYGYTF
TRBV4-3	TRBJ2-3	CASSQDRLTIGGDTQYF
TRBV4-1	TRBJ1-2	CASSQGQVAYGYTF
TRBV4-2	TRBJ1-4	CASSQYEEKLFF
TRBV7-9	TRBJ2-1	CASRHRLGENEQFF
TRBV11-2	TRBJ2-5	CASSLIGQGGETQYF
TRBV6-6	TRBJ2-3	CASSYSDPSSGTQYF
TRBV27	TRBJ1-2	CDSSLGGLGGYTF
TRBV12-3/TRBV12-4	TRBJ1-5	CASSSHQPQHF
TRBV7-6	TRBJ2-7	CASSEGRSSYEQYF
TRBV5-1	TRBJ1-1	CASSLNLENTEAFF
TRBV6-6	TRBJ1-1	CASSGAAYTEAFF
TRBV4-3	TRBJ2-4	CASSQDSRDGIQYF
TRBV6-5	TRBJ2-7	CASSYGVSYEQYF
TRBV7-3	TRBJ2-1	CASSLAGGRNEQFF
TRBV4-1	TRBJ1-1	CASSQEEWGTEAFF